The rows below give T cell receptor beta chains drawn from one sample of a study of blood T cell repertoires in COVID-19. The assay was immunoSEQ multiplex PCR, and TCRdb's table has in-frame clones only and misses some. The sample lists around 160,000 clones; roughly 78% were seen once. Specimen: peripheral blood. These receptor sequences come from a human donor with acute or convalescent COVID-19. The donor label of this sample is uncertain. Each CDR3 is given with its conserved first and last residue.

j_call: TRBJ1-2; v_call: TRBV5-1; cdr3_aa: CASSLGLGQGAGYTF
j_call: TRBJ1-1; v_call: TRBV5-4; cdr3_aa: CASSFGQGRTEAFF
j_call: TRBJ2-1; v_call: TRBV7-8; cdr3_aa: CASSTGLAGGPLYNEQFF
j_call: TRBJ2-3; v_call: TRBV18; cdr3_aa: CASSSPQRTTDTQYF
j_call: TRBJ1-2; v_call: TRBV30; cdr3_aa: CAWSADRGRLYGYTF
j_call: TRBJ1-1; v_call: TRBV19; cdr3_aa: CASSIGGPLGITEAFF
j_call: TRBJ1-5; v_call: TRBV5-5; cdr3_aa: CASSLTGRADSNQPQHF
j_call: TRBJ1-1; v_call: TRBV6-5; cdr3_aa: CASRRNPGQEAFF
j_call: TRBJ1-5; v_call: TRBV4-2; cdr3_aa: CASSLEGPTGGNQPQHF
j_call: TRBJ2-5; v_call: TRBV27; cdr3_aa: CAARPAGGPETQYF
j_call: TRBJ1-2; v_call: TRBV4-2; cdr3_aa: CASSQEGGVGGYTF
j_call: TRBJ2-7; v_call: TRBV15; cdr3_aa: CATSRQGASGEQYF
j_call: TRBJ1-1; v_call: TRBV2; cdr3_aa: CASSGGRLGPLNTEAFF
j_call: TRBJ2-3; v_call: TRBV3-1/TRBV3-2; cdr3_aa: CASSHSGGRFTDTQYF
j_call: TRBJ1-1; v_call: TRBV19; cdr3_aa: CASGVTANTEAFF
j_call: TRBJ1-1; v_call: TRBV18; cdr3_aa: CASSPRGVGIMNTEAFF
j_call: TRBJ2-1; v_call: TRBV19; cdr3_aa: CASSNQRGAIIPRRGRDEQFF
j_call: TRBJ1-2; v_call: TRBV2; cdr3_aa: CASRTNRQSSYGYTF
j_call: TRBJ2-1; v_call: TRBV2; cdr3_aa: CARPWAGGADNEQFF
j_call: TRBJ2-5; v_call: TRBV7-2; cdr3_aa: CASSPSRLAGAETQYF
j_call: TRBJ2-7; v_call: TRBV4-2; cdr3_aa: CASSQARENEQYF
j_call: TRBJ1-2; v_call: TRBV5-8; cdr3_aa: CASRPRTGPNTF
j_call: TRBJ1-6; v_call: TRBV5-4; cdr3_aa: CASRTQTGADNSPLHF
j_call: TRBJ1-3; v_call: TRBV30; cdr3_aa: CAWRGQFNPSGNTIYF
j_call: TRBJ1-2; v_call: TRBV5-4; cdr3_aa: CASSLPGGGRNYGYTF
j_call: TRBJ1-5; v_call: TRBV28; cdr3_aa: CASSLGGTNQPQHF
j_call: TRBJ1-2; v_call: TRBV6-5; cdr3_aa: CASSPSPELRSYTF
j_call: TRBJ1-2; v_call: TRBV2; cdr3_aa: CASSKVIYGYTF
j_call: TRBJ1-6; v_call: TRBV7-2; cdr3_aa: CASSPLDRANSPLHF
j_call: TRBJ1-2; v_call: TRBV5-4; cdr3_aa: CASSLRGQSALYGYTF
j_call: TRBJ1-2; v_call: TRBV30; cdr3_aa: CAWSGQGATLVGGYTF
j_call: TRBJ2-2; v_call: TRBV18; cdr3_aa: CASSPRFRGESTGELFF
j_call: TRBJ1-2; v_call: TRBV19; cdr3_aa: CASNSGTAFSFSNYGYTF